The sequence of this T cell receptor beta chain was determined in a study of T cell responses to AZD1222 COVID-19 vaccine (dated by TCRdb to about 2021). Study-level background: AZD1222 recipients with second doses at about 4 weeks or about 12 weeks were pooled, because spike-specific TCR depth and breadth did not differ between schedules. Trial participants were enrolled by age into subgroups of 18-55, 56-69 and 70-plus years, and about 150, 27 and 61 TCR-sequenced participants, respectively, were included in these subgroups. TCR sequencing covered approximately 230 trial participants: 200 to 210 given two doses of AZD1222 and 26 given two doses of MenACWY control vaccine.

Counted from cysteine to phenylalanine, this CDR3 has 15 amino acids. Only the CDR3 region is kept as DNA, spanning 45 bases read in frame from base 1. CDR1 SGHDT and CDR2 YYEEEE are derived from the germline V gene. Deletion took 3 bases off V and 6 bases off J, with a span of 18 bases between the germline ends. What the authors observed across the whole study: No day 14 peak-response samples were available, so repertoires were characterized only after the peak T cell response. The 56-69-year group was small, and its depth increase did not reach significance, likely because of low power. Conclusions about previously exposed vaccinees were limited because only a handful of AZD1222 recipients were SARS-CoV-2 seropositive at baseline. Reportedly, close to half of the unique spike-specific TCRs recognized epitopes lying outside the regions that are mutated in the B.1.351 and B.1.1.7 variants. After two AZD1222 doses, both the breadth and the depth of spike-specific TCRs were significantly higher than at day 0 and than in MenACWY recipients. The whole spike protein was spanned by vaccine-associated CD4 TCRs, and dominant responses were seen in regions 160-218 and 743-854. Participants were mostly white British and included more females than males, and it was suggested by the authors that clonal diversity may have been underestimated.

The time point label corresponds to: baseline before first vaccination. Vaccinee samples were obtained from the UK trials COV001 and COV002, which included a single-blind randomized controlled phase 2/3 trial of AZD1222 (ChAdOx1 nCoV-19) in healthy adults. Trial participant PBMC samples were collected at day 0 and day 28 after the second dose for TCRbeta chain sequencing. The CDR3 regions of human TCRbeta chains were analyzed by immunosequencing. As for the authors' bioinformatics: Repertoire TCRs were matched against a reference library of SARS-CoV-2-specific TCRs generated with the MIRA antigen-specificity platform. Breadth was defined as the fraction of unique TCRs that were SARS-CoV-2-associated. Depth was defined as the fraction of total T cells that were SARS-CoV-2-associated. Using the MIRA data, each spike-specific TCR was assigned both to the spike region to which the TCR was reactive and to a CD4 or CD8 class. Log10-transformed breadth and depth values were compared by one-way ANOVA with Sidak's multiple comparisons tests. Not all clones reach the TCRdb copy of this immuneACCESS table, which keeps in-frame sequences only. Checked studies attribute under half of the gap to unresolved V genes and leave the rest unexplained. V and J calls and clone size are given by that table; D and trimming were obtained from the DNA. The sample profile shows approximately 100,000 clones; about 92% of them were found once. Of the sample, about 1.2% falls within the top ten clones.

Points on this clone: This receptor's antigen is unknown. Nothing much larger sits one base from this clone, and base qualities are not available.

This receptor was identified in an adult in good health. Sample: peripheral blood, taken on day 0 of AZD1222 vaccination. The receptor chain draws on TRBV5-6 and TRBJ1-2; the D gene lacks a confident call. The sequenced DNA: TGTGCCAGCAGCTCACGTGGCGTACGAGGGAATGGCTACACCTTC. Its translation is CASSSRGVRGNGYTF.